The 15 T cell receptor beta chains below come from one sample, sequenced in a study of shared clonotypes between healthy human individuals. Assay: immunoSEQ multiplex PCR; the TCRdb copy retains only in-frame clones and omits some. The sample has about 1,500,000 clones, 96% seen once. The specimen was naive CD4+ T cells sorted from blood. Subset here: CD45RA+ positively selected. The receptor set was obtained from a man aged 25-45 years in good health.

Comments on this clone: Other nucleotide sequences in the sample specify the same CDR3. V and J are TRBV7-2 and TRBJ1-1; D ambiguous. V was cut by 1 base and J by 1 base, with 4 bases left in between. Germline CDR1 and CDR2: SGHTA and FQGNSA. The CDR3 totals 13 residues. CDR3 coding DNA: TGTGCCAGCAGCTTAGAGGGGAACACTGAAGCTTTCTTT. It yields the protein CASSLEGNTEAFF.

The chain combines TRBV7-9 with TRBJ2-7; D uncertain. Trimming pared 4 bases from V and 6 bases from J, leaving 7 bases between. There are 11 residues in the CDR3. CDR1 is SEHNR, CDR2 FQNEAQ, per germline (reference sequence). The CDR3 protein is CASSSVREQYF. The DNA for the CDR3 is TGTGCCAGCAGCTCGGTTCGCGAGCAGTACTTC.

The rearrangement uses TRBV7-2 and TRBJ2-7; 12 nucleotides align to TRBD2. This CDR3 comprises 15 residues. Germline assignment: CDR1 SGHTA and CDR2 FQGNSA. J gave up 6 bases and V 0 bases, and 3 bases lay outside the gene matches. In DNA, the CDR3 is TGTGCCAGCAGCTTAGCGCAGACTAGCGGGGGCGAGCAGTACTTC. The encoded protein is CASSLAQTSGGEQYF.

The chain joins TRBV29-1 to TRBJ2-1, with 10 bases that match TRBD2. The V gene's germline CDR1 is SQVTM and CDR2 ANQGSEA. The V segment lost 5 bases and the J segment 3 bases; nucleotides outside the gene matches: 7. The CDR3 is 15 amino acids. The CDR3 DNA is TGCAGCGTTCTCTTGGCTAGCGGGAGCTACAATGAGCAGTTCTTC. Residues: CSVLLASGSYNEQFF.

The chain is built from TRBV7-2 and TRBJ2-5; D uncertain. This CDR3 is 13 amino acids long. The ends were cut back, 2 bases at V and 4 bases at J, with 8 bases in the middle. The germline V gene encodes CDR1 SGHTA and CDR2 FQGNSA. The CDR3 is CASSLLITETQYF. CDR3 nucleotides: TGTGCCAGCAGCTTACTCATCACAGAGACCCAGTACTTC.

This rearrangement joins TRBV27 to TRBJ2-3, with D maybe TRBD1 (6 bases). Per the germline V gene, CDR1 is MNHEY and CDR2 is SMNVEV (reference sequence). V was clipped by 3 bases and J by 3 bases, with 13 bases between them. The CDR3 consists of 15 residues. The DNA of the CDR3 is TGTGCCAGCAGTTTCCGAGACAGGAAAACAGATACGCAGTATTTT. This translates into CASSFRDRKTDTQYF.

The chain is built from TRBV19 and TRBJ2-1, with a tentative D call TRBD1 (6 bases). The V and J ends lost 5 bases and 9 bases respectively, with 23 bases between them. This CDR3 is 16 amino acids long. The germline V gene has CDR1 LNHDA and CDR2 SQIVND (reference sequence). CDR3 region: CASSVDSLGSWAEQFF. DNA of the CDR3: TGTGCCAGTAGTGTGGACAGTCTTGGGAGTTGGGCTGAGCAGTTCTTC.

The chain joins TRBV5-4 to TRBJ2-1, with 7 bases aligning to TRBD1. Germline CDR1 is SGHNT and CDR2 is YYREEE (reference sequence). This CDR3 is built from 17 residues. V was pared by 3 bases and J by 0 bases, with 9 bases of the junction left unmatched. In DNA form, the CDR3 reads TGTGCCAGCAGCTCGAGACAGGGCCTAAGCTCCTACAATGAGCAGTTCTTC. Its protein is CASSSRQGLSSYNEQFF.

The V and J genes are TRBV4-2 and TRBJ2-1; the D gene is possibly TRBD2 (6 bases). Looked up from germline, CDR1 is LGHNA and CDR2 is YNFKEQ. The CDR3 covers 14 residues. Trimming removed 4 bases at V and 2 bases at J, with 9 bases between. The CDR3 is CASSREDTYNEQFF. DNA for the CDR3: TGTGCCAGCAGCCGGGAGGACACCTACAATGAGCAGTTCTTC.

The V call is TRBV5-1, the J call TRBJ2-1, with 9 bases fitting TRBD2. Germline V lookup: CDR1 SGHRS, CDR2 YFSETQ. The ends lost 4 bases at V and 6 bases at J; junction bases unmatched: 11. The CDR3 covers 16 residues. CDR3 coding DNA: TGCGCCAGCAGCCCTAGACTAGCGGCCCTCCGCAATGAGCAGTTCTTC. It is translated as CASSPRLAALRNEQFF.

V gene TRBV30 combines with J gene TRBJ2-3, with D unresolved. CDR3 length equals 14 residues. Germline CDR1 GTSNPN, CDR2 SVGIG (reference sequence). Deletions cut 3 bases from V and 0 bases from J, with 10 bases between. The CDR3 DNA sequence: TGTGCCTGGAGGCCCCCCACTAGCACAGATACGCAGTATTTT. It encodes CAWRPPTSTDTQYF.

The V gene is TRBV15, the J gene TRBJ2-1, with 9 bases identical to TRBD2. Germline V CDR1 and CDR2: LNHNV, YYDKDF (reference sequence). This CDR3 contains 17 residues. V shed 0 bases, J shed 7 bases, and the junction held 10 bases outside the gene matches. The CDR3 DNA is TGTGCCACCAGCAGAGATCGAGCGGGAGGTCGTAGGAATGAGCAGTTCTTC. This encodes CATSRDRAGGRRNEQFF.

Here the CDR3 DNA reads TGTGCCTGGAGTCATATTGAACAGGGCGTACGGGCTTTCTTT. This encodes CAWSHIEQGVRAFF. The chain joins TRBV30 to TRBJ1-1, with D maybe TRBD1 (6 bases). Germline V CDR1 and CDR2: GTSNPN, SVGIG (reference sequence). Trimming cost V 2 bases and J 11 bases, with 21 bases left between them. The CDR3 runs to 14 residues.

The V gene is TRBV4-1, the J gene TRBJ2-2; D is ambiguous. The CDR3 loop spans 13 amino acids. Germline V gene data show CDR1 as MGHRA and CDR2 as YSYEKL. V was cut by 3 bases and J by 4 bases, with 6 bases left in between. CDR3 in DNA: TGCGCCAGCAGCCACCTTGGCACCGGGGAGCTGTTTTTT. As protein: CASSHLGTGELFF.

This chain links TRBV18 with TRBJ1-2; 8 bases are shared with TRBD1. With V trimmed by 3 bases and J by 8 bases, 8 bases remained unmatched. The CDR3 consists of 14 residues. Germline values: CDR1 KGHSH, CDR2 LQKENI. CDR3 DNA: TGTGCCAGCTCACCGGCCCAGGGGGCGCGGGGCTACACCTTC. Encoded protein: CASSPAQGARGYTF.